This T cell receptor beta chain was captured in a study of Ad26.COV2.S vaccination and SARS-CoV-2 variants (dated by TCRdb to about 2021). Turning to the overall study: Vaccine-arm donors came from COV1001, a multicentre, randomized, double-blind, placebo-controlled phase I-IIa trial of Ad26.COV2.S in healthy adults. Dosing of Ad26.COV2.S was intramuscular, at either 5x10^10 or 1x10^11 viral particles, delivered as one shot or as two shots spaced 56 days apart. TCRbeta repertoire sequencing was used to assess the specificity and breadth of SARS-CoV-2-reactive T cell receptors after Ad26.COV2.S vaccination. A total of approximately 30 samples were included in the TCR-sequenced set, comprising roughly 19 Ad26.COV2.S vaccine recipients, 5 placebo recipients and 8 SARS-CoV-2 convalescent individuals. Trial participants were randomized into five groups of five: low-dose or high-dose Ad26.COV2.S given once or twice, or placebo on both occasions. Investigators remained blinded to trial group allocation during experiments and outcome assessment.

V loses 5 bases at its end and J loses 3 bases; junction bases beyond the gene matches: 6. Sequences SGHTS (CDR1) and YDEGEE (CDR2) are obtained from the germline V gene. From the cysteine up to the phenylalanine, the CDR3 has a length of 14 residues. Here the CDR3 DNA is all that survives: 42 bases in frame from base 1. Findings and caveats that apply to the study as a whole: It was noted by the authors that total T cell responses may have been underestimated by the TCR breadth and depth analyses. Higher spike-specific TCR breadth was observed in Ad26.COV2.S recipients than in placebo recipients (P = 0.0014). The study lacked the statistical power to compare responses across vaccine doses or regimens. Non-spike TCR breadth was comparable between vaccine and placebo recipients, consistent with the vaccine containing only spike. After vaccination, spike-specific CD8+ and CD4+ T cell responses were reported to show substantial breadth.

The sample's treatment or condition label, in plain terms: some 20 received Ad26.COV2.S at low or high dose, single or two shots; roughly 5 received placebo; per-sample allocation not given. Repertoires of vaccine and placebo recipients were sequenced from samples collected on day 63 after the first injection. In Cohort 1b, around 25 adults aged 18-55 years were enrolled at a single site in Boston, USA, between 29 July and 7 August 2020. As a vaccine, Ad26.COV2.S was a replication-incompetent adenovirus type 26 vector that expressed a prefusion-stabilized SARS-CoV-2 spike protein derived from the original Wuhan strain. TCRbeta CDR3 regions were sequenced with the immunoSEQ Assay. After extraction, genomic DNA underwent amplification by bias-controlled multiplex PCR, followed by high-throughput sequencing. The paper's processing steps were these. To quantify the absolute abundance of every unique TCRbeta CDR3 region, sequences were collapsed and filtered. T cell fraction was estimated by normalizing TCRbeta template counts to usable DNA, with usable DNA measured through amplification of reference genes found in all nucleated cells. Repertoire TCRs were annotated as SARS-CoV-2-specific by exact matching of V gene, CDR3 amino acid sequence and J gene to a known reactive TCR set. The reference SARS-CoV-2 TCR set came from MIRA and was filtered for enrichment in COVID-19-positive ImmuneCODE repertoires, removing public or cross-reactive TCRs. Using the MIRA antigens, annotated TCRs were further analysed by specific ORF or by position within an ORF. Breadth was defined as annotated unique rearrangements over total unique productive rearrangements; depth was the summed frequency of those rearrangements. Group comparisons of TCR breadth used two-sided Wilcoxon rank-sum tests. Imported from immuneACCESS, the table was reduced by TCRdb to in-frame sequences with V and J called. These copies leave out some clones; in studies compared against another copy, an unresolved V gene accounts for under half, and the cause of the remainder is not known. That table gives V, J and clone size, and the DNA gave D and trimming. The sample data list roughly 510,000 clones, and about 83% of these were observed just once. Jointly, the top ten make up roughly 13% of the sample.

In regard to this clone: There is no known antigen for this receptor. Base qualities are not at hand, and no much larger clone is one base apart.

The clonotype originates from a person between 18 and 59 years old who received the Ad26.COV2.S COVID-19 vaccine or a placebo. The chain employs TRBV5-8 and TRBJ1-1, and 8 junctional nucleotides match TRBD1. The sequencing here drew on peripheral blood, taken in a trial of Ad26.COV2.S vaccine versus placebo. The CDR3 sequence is CASRVDRADTEAFF. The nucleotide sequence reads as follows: TGTGCCAGCAGAGTGGACAGGGCGGACACTGAAGCTTTCTTT.